A selection of T cell receptor beta chains follows, all from one sample in a study of blood T cell repertoires in COVID-19. Only in-frame clones appear in the TCRdb table, and some are missing; sequencing was by immunoSEQ multiplex PCR. Altogether approximately 200,000 clones are present, roughly 83% being singletons, with the ten largest covering just under 7.5%. The sequenced material came from peripheral blood. The receptors stem from a woman aged 50 to 60 with acute or convalescent COVID-19. Both conserved end residues are part of each CDR3. Fields, in order: V gene, D gene, clone size, J gene, CDR3 DNA, CDR3 protein. D genes are given only for firm matches. Only part of the rows carry a size: once, few, many, or a class if the clone is expanded.

V: TRBV5-8
D: NA
size: NA
J: TRBJ1-5
DNA: TGTGCCAGCAGCTCCGGGGAAAATCAGCCCCAGCATTTT
CDR3: CASSSGENQPQHF

V: TRBV15
D: NA
size: once
J: TRBJ2-3
DNA: TGTGCCACCAGCAGAGTCGGGAGAGATACGCAGTATTTT
CDR3: CATSRVGRDTQYF

V: TRBV9
D: NA
size: NA
J: TRBJ1-2
DNA: TGTGCCAGCAGCTCAAGCCCCTCCTTAGGCTACACCTTC
CDR3: CASSSSPSLGYTF

V: TRBV24-1
D: TRBD2
size: NA
J: TRBJ2-1
DNA: TGTGCCACCAGTGAACCCCCGGGACTAGCGGGGGAGGGTGAGCAGTTCTTC
CDR3: CATSEPPGLAGEGEQFF

V: TRBV2
D: TRBD1
size: NA
J: TRBJ1-4
DNA: TGTGCCGGCAAGGACAGGGTCTCAAATGAAAAACTGTTTTTT
CDR3: CAGKDRVSNEKLFF

V: TRBV18
D: TRBD1
size: once
J: TRBJ1-1
DNA: TGTGCCAGCTCACCCCTAACAGGGGACACTGAAGCTTTCTTT
CDR3: CASSPLTGDTEAFF

V: TRBV6-2/TRBV6-3
D: TRBD1
size: NA
J: TRBJ1-1
DNA: TGTGCCAGCAGTTACTCGACGGCCAGGGGGATGAACACTGAAGCTTTCTTT
CDR3: CASSYSTARGMNTEAFF

V: TRBV7-9
D: TRBD2
size: once
J: TRBJ2-1
DNA: TGTGCCAGCAGTTCCCGACTAGCGGGGGGGCTCAATGAGCAGTTCTTC
CDR3: CASSSRLAGGLNEQFF

V: TRBV19
D: NA
size: few
J: TRBJ2-1
DNA: TGTGCCAGTAGTCCCCGGCGGGGCTGGGAGCAGTTCTTC
CDR3: CASSPRRGWEQFF

V: TRBV19
D: NA
size: NA
J: TRBJ1-1
DNA: TGTGCCAGTAGTATAAGGGCGAGGGCTGAAGCTTTCTTT
CDR3: CASSIRARAEAFF

V: TRBV11-2
D: NA
size: NA
J: TRBJ1-2
DNA: TGTGCCACAGAGGGTCGCGGGGATCAGTATGGCTACACCTTC
CDR3: CATEGRGDQYGYTF

V: TRBV13
D: TRBD1
size: NA
J: TRBJ1-2
DNA: TGTGCCAGCAGCCAAAGGGACAGGGGTGGAGGCTACACCTTC
CDR3: CASSQRDRGGGYTF

V: TRBV6-6
D: NA
size: NA
J: TRBJ2-3
DNA: TGTGCCAGCAAGGCACGGGTCAGCACAGATACGCAGTATTTT
CDR3: CASKARVSTDTQYF

V: TRBV6-1
D: NA
size: NA
J: TRBJ1-6
DNA: TGTGCCAGCAGTGAAATGGGCCCCCTCCACTTT
CDR3: CASSEMGPLHF

V: TRBV6-6
D: NA
size: NA
J: TRBJ1-3
DNA: TGTGCCAGCAGAGAACATGTAAGCTCTGGAAACACCATATATTTT
CDR3: CASREHVSSGNTIYF

V: TRBV21-1
D: NA
size: NA
J: TRBJ2-7
DNA: TGTGCCAGCAGCAAGGGACAAACCTACGAGCAGTACTTC
CDR3: CASSKGQTYEQYF

V: TRBV5-6
D: TRBD2
size: NA
J: TRBJ2-1
DNA: TGTGCCAGCAGCAGGGTGCCCAAGGTAGCGGGAGTCAATGAGCAGTTCTTC
CDR3: CASSRVPKVAGVNEQFF

V: TRBV3-1/TRBV3-2
D: TRBD2
size: once
J: TRBJ2-1
DNA: TGTGCCAGCAGCCAAGCACTCGGGACTAGCGGGGGGGCCGCGTACAATGAGCAGTTCTTC
CDR3: CASSQALGTSGGAAYNEQFF

V: TRBV28
D: NA
size: NA
J: TRBJ1-4
DNA: TGTGCCAGCAGTTTATATGGGGGCGGCGAAAAACTGTTTTTT
CDR3: CASSLYGGGEKLFF

V: TRBV6-5
D: NA
size: NA
J: TRBJ2-1
DNA: TGTGCCAGCAGTAGGACCAGGCTAGCCCCCAATGAGCAGTTCTTC
CDR3: CASSRTRLAPNEQFF

V: TRBV9
D: TRBD2
size: NA
J: TRBJ2-5
DNA: TGTGCCAGCAGCGTAGGGAGCGGGGGGGCCGCAGAGACCCAGTACTTC
CDR3: CASSVGSGGAAETQYF

V: TRBV19
D: NA
size: NA
J: TRBJ2-3
DNA: TGTGCCACAGAGGACTCCCCAGCAAATACGCAGTATTTT
CDR3: CATEDSPANTQYF

V: TRBV7-2
D: TRBD1
size: NA
J: TRBJ2-7
DNA: TGTGCCAGCAGGGGACAGAACTCCCCCTACGAGCAGTACTTC
CDR3: CASRGQNSPYEQYF

V: TRBV6-5
D: TRBD1
size: NA
J: TRBJ2-1
DNA: TGTGCCAGCAGTTTGGGACAGGGCCCCTACAATGAGCAGTTCTTC
CDR3: CASSLGQGPYNEQFF

V: TRBV28
D: TRBD2
size: NA
J: TRBJ2-7
DNA: TGTGCCAGCAGTCTTCGACTAGCGGAGCCATCCTACGAGCAGTACTTC
CDR3: CASSLRLAEPSYEQYF

V: TRBV9
D: NA
size: NA
J: TRBJ2-7
DNA: TGTGCCAGCAGCGTAGCTCCGGGGGGCGGGTCCGAGCAGTACTTC
CDR3: CASSVAPGGGSEQYF

V: TRBV3-1/TRBV3-2
D: NA
size: NA
J: TRBJ1-3
DNA: TGTGCCAGCAGCCAAGACACCGGGACTTTGTTCTCTGGAAACACCATATATTTT
CDR3: CASSQDTGTLFSGNTIYF

V: TRBV30
D: NA
size: NA
J: TRBJ1-3
DNA: TGTGCCTGGAGTGGAGGAGGGTTTGGAAACACCATATATTTT
CDR3: CAWSGGGFGNTIYF

V: TRBV30
D: TRBD1
size: once
J: TRBJ1-1
DNA: TGTGCCTGGAGGGCGGACCAGGGGGGAGACACTGAAGCTTTCTTT
CDR3: CAWRADQGGDTEAFF

V: TRBV7-9
D: TRBD2
size: NA
J: TRBJ2-7
DNA: TGTGCCAGCAGCCCCAAGTGGCGGGAGGGCCTGAACGAGCAGTACTTC
CDR3: CASSPKWREGLNEQYF

V: TRBV7-8
D: TRBD1
size: NA
J: TRBJ1-1
DNA: TGTGCCAGCAGCAAACCGGGACAGCACACTGAAGCTTTCTTT
CDR3: CASSKPGQHTEAFF

V: TRBV7-2
D: TRBD1
size: NA
J: TRBJ2-5
DNA: TGTGCCAGCAGCTTAGCCAGGGGGCAAGAGACCCAGTACTTC
CDR3: CASSLARGQETQYF

V: TRBV6-5
D: TRBD1
size: once
J: TRBJ2-1
DNA: TGTGCCAGCATCTCCGGGACAGGGGGTTACAATGAGCAGTTCTTC
CDR3: CASISGTGGYNEQFF

V: TRBV19
D: TRBD2
size: few
J: TRBJ2-1
DNA: TGTGCCAGTAGTATCCTAGCGGGGGGGCCTCGCTACAATGAGCAGTTCTTC
CDR3: CASSILAGGPRYNEQFF

V: TRBV18
D: NA
size: NA
J: TRBJ1-2
DNA: TGTGCCAGCTCACCTCAGGGTAACTATGGCTACACCTTC
CDR3: CASSPQGNYGYTF

V: TRBV19
D: NA
size: NA
J: TRBJ2-2
DNA: TGTGCCAGTAGGACACAGGGTTCAGGCGGGGAGCTGTTTTTT
CDR3: CASRTQGSGGELFF

V: TRBV18
D: NA
size: once
J: TRBJ1-4
DNA: TGTGCCAGCTCACCCGCCGAGGGATCGGCAAAACTGTTTTTT
CDR3: CASSPAEGSAKLFF

V: TRBV7-2
D: TRBD1
size: NA
J: TRBJ1-3
DNA: TGTGCCAGCAGCTCCGGCCCGGGACAGTTTTTCTCTGGAAACACCATATATTTT
CDR3: CASSSGPGQFFSGNTIYF

V: TRBV7-9
D: NA
size: NA
J: TRBJ2-1
DNA: TGTGCCAGCAGCCGAATTCCGGAGGAGCAGTTCTTC
CDR3: CASSRIPEEQFF

V: TRBV5-4
D: NA
size: NA
J: TRBJ2-3
DNA: TGTGCCAGCAGCTTGGTGGGTAGGGAGGATACGCAGTATTTT
CDR3: CASSLVGREDTQYF

V: TRBV27
D: TRBD2
size: NA
J: TRBJ2-7
DNA: TGTGCCAGCAGTGAACTTACTAGCGGGAGGTACGAGCAGTACTTC
CDR3: CASSELTSGRYEQYF

V: TRBV5-1
D: TRBD1
size: NA
J: TRBJ1-5
DNA: TGCGCCAGCAGCTTGGCCGGGACAGGGAGCAATCAGCCCCAGCATTTT
CDR3: CASSLAGTGSNQPQHF

V: TRBV18
D: TRBD2
size: NA
J: TRBJ2-7
DNA: TGTGCCAGCTCACCACCCGCGGGGGGGGCCTACGAGCAGTACTTC
CDR3: CASSPPAGGAYEQYF

V: TRBV28
D: NA
size: few
J: TRBJ1-3
DNA: TGTGCCAGCAGCAAAATAAATCAGGTTTACGGAAACACCATATATTTT
CDR3: CASSKINQVYGNTIYF

V: TRBV10-3
D: NA
size: NA
J: TRBJ2-1
DNA: TGTGCCATCAAAGACTCGGGTGTCGATGAGCAGTTCTTC
CDR3: CAIKDSGVDEQFF

V: TRBV6-1
D: NA
size: NA
J: TRBJ1-6
DNA: TGTGCCAGCAGTGAACGCGATTCACCCCTCCACTTT
CDR3: CASSERDSPLHF

V: TRBV5-8
D: NA
size: NA
J: TRBJ2-1
DNA: TGTGCCAGCAGCACAAGACAGGCTACAAATGAGCAGTTCTTC
CDR3: CASSTRQATNEQFF

V: TRBV7-3
D: NA
size: NA
J: TRBJ2-2
DNA: TGTGCCAGCAGCTTAAGAGGGAACACCGGGGAGCTGTTTTTT
CDR3: CASSLRGNTGELFF